Here is one T cell receptor beta chain with its context. What antigen it recognizes has not been identified. It has no much larger one-base neighbor in the sample; base qualities were not kept. This entry comes from a study of shared clonotypes between healthy human individuals (dated by TCRdb to the early 2020s). General notes on the study: A few men and two women, aged 18 to 49 years, made up the cohort. To increase sequencing depth and limit assay-specific biases, TCR repertoire library preparation and sequencing were carried out by different laboratories using diverse techniques. For each donor, three plates each were used for CD4 naive and CD4 memory, two plates were used for CD8 naive, and one plate was used for CD8 memory. Leukapheresis yielded between about 0.9 and 10 billion PBMCs per donor. The study deeply sequenced blood TCR repertoires of 5 or 6 healthy adults to estimate repertoire size and the extent of clonotype sharing between individuals. Paper-wide results and their limitations: Sampling was limited to blood, and TCR repertoires in tissue likely differ from TCR repertoires in blood. Even with the large sequencing depth, rarefaction of the sorted-subset datasets indicated that sequencing was incomplete. Compared with non-shared clonotypes, the clonotypes found in all four sorted-subset donors had higher generation probabilities. Naive subsets generally had larger estimated clonotype richness than memory subsets did. Pairwise subsampling led to the expectation that sequencing depth would affect the degree of clonotype sharing among donors. The small number of donors limited the genetic and exposure-history diversity represented. Sharing across a handful of donors was observed for about 5% of naive CD4, less than 4% of naive CD8, over 2% of memory CD4, and roughly 0.4% of memory CD8 clonotypes.

TCR CDR3 regions were amplified from genomic DNA by multiplex PCR using the deep immunoSEQ assay. Extracted genomic DNA from each cell subset was spread evenly across all wells of several immunoSEQ 96-well plates, with each plate serving as a replicate. For sorted subsets, roughly 200 ng genomic DNA, equal to about 30,000 T cell genomes, was loaded into each replicate PCR. Purified libraries were quantified with a Qubit 3.0 fluorometer, sized on a Bioanalyzer 2100, and re-quantified with the KAPA Library Quantification kit. A separate single-read 150-cycle Illumina NextSeq 550 flow cell was used to sequence each immunoSEQ 96-well plate. The published analysis was carried out like this. Because only junctional sequences without quality scores were contained in the immunoSEQ output, filtering matching that applied to full-length reads could not be performed. Sequences were annotated with PyIR, a Python wrapper for IgBLAST v1.9, using IMGT germline references to assign V/J genes and CDR3. Reads were filtered out if the reads had weak V/J assignments (E-value above 1e-6), no CDR3, stop codons, out-of-frame junctions, or ambiguous translated residues. V3J clonotypes were defined as sequences sharing an identical inferred V gene, J gene, and CDR3 amino acid sequence. Percentage overlap between repertoires was calculated by dividing the number of shared unique clonotypes by the size of the smaller repertoire. Repertoire richness was assessed with RTK rarefaction, the Chao1 estimator, and Recon v2.1 estimates of unobserved clonotypes. Generation probabilities for all TCRbeta clonotypes obtained by the gDNA method from a handful of donors were computed using OLGA. The table was pulled from immuneACCESS by TCRdb, which kept in-frame rearrangements only. Such tables lose some clones; where checked, under half of the loss comes from unresolved V genes, and the rest has no known cause. V and J calls and clone size are as listed in that table; D and trimming were resolved from the DNA. The sample includes 2 million to 2.5 million clones, with 85% to 95% observed a single time. The ten largest clones take up about 0.41% of the sample.

Donors were healthy HIV-negative adults with no recently reported acute infections or vaccinations. All donors were Caucasian adults living in Nashville, Tennessee, USA. Magnetic negative selection was used to enrich CD4+ T cells, after which naive cells were positively selected on CD45RA and the negative fraction became the memory subset. After blood collection by leukapheresis, PBMCs were isolated using Ficoll-Histopaque density gradient centrifugation and then cryopreserved in the vapor phase of liquid nitrogen. Purity and quantity of every magnetically sorted T cell population were checked by analytical flow cytometry. From each sorted fraction, genomic DNA was isolated and quantified by UV absorbance on a Nanodrop 2000c. CDR1 and CDR2 are drawn from the germline V gene: SGHDT, YYEEEE. The CDR3 spans 13 residues, from the cysteine through the phenylalanine. Solely the CDR3 DNA is kept, with 39 bases framed from the first base. Trimming removed 3 bases from V and 8 bases from J; the gene matches leave 4 bases unexplained.

The chain joins TRBV5-6 to TRBJ1-2; 10 nucleotides in the junction match TRBD1. The TCR sequence derives from a man aged 18 to 29 in good health. Some clones in this sample may be carry-over from other donors' samples. The material sequenced was naive CD4+ T cells from PBMCs. Taken with the paper, the label for cell subset or site translates to: CD45RA+ positively selected. Here is the DNA: TGTGCCAGCAGCTGGGACAGGGGAAGAGGCTACACCTTC. Its protein reads: CASSWDRGRGYTF. Reference TRBV5-6 and TRBJ1-2 genes cover what lies past the CDR3, so the full variable domain is DAGVTQSPTHLIKTRGQQVTLRCSPKSGHDTVSWYQQALGQGPQFIFQYYEEEERQRGNFPDRFSGHQFPNYSSELNVNALLLGDSALYLCASSWDRGRGYTFGSGTRLTVV.